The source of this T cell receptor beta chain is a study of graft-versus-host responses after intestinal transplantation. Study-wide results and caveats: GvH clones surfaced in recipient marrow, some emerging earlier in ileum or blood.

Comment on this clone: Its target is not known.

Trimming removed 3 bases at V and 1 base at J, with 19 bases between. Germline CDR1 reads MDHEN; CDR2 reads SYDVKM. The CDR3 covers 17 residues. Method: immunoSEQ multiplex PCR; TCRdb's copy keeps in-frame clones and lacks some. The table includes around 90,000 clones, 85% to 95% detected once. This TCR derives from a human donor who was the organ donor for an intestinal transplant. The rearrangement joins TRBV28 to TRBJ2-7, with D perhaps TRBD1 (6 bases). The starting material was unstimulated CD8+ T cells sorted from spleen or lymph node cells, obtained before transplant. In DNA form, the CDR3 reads TGTGCCAGCAGTTTGTTGGTTGGGACGGGACAATCCTACGAGCAGTACTTC. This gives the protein CASSLLVGTGQSYEQYF. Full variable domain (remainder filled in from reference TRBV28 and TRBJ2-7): DVKVTQSSRYLVKRTGEKVFLECVQDMDHENMFWYRQDPGLGLRLIYFSYDVKMKEKGDIPEGYSVSREKKERFSLILESASTNQTSMYLCASSLLVGTGQSYEQYFGPGTRLTVT.